These 21 T cell receptor beta chains share one sample of origin, sequenced in a study of early T cells in non-severe SARS-CoV-2 infection (dated by TCRdb to about 2021). To prepare the library, 5' RACE was applied. TCRdb records NextSeq 500 as the sequencer. In-frame beta chains were kept once TCRdb had trimmed the public reads at Q25 with fastp and called clones with MiXCR. Rows are unified per CDR3 protein, each entry keeping the most common DNA and genes. The sample includes some 80,000 distinct CDR3 sequences, with approximately 13% observed a single time. About 1.5% of the sample belongs to the ten largest clones. The sample taken for sequencing was whole blood. Source of these receptors: an adult who was a healthcare worker with PCR-confirmed SARS-CoV-2 infection or an uninfected control (not recorded which).

This clonotype was counted many times. This sequence joins TRBV6-5 and TRBJ2-3; D uncertain. The CDR3 is 15 residues long. Germline V gene data show CDR1 as MNHEY and CDR2 as SVGAGI. Trimming pared 8 bases from V and 2 bases from J, leaving 17 bases between. CDR3 DNA: TGTGCCAGCTCACCCCTCGGCTCTCCCACAGATACGCAGTATTTT. The encoded protein is CASSPLGSPTDTQYF.

This clonotype was counted at least ten times. This chain connects TRBV14 to TRBJ2-1, with 10 bases lining up with TRBD1. The CDR3 sequence is 17 residues long. Germline-derived CDR1 and CDR2 are SGHDN and FVKESK. J gave up 2 bases and V 4 bases, and 8 bases lay outside the gene matches. As DNA, the CDR3 is TGTGCCAGCAGCCCGCCCCGGGACAGGGGCCCCTACAATGAGCAGTTCTTC. Protein sequence: CASSPPRDRGPYNEQFF.

This chain connects TRBV14 to TRBJ1-5; D is ambiguous. This CDR3 has 14 residues. In germline, CDR1 is SGHDN, CDR2 FVKESK. V was trimmed by 1 base and J by 0 bases, leaving 4 bases between them. As DNA, the CDR3 is TGTGCCAGCAGCCAAGGGAATAGCAATCAGCCCCAGCATTTT. This translates into CASSQGNSNQPQHF.

This clonotype was seen many times. The rearrangement uses TRBV20-1 and TRBJ2-5; D may match TRBD1 or TRBD2 (6 bases each). Germline lookup yields CDR1 DFQATT and CDR2 SNEGSKA (reference sequence). V was shortened by 1 base and J by 3 bases, with 15 bases between the two germline ends. The CDR3 runs 15 residues. The CDR3 reads CSARANWGAKETQYF. CDR3 DNA sequence: TGCAGTGCTAGAGCGAATTGGGGGGCGAAAGAGACCCAGTACTTC.

This clonotype was observed a handful of times. V and J are TRBV7-6 and TRBJ1-3, with D possibly TRBD1 on 5 matching bases. Trimming removed 4 bases at V and 1 base at J, with 11 bases between. Germline-derived CDR1 and CDR2 are SGHVS and FNYEAQ. CDR3 size: 15 residues. The DNA of the CDR3 is TGTGCCAGCAGCTCGGGGCGCGGATCTGGAAACACCATATATTTT. It translates to CASSSGRGSGNTIYF.

The gene calls are TRBV12-5 and TRBJ2-3; 8 nucleotides agree with TRBD1. The V gene's germline CDR1 is LGHNT and CDR2 FRNRAP. The junction had 7 bases not matched to a gene; V was cut back by 5 bases and J by 0 bases. CDR3 length equals 16 residues. CDR3 DNA sequence: TGTGCTAGTGGTCATGGACAGGGATCTAGCACAGATACGCAGTATTTT. Protein product: CASGHGQGSSTDTQYF.

The chain carries TRBV29-1 and TRBJ1-2, with no clear D. CDR3 length: 11 amino acids. Germline values: CDR1 SQVTM, CDR2 ANQGSEA. Trimming left V 4 bases short and J 6 bases short, with 9 bases between. This CDR3 is CSVADGDGYTF. The DNA for the CDR3 is TGCAGCGTTGCGGACGGGGATGGCTACACCTTC.

This chain joins TRBV10-3 and TRBJ2-7; 12 positions match TRBD1. Germline CDR1 is ENHRY and CDR2 is SYGVKD. Unmatched junction bases numbered 4, after V lost 5 bases and J lost 5 bases. The CDR3 covers 14 residues. CDR3 sequence reads: CAISMGTGGHEQYF. The DNA of the CDR3 is TGTGCCATCAGTATGGGGACAGGGGGCCACGAGCAGTACTTC.

V is TRBV12-3 or TRBV12-4 and J is TRBJ1-2; tentatively, D is TRBD1 (5 bases). This CDR3 comprises 14 residues. Trimming cost V 4 bases and J 5 bases, with 14 bases left between them. The CDR3 protein is CASSSRTLYYGYTF. In nucleotides, the CDR3 is TGTGCCAGCAGTTCACGGACACTTTATTATGGCTACACCTTC.

A word on this clonotype: This may stem from a read error, because a much larger clone lies one nucleotide away. Because the CDR3 is missing its conserved closing phenylalanine or tryptophan, this is likely a read error. The chain carries TRBV7-6 and TRBJ2-3, with D tentatively TRBD1 or TRBD2 (5 bases each). The CDR3 extends over 17 amino acids. Germline values: CDR1 SGHVS, CDR2 FNYEAQ. The ends were cut back, 4 bases at V and 1 base at J, with 18 bases in the middle. CDR3 protein: CASSSSVGPSGTDTQYL. CDR3 bases: TGTGCCAGCAGCTCCTCGGTGGGACCCAGTGGCACAGATACGCAGTATTTA.

At least ten counts were recorded for this clonotype. This chain links TRBV19 with TRBJ1-2; D is undetermined. Trimming pared 2 bases from V and 4 bases from J, leaving 11 bases between. This CDR3 has 14 amino acids. The germline gives CDR1 LNHDA, CDR2 SQIVND (reference sequence). The CDR3 nucleotides are TGTGCCAGTAGTATACTGACAACCACCTATGGCTACACCTTC. Translation gives CASSILTTTYGYTF.

This clonotype has more than one count but fewer than ten. The chain couples TRBV3-1 to TRBJ1-2; D is unclear. The V gene lost 1 base and the J gene lost 1 base, with 13 bases spanning the gap. Germline V lookup: CDR1 LGHDT, CDR2 YNNKEL (reference sequence). The CDR3 is 16 residues long. The CDR3 DNA is TGTGCCAGCAGCCAAGTTGTCCCGAGGAGTAACTATGGCTACACCTTC. Translating it yields CASSQVVPRSNYGYTF. The variable domain in full, completed from reference TRBV3-1 and TRBJ1-2, reads DTAVSQTPKYLVTQMGNDKSIKCEQNLGHDTMYWYKQDSKKFLKIMFSYNNKELIINETVPNRFSPKSPDKAHLNLHINSLELGDSAVYFCASSQVVPRSNYGYTFGSGTRLTVV.

This clonotype came up many times. Here the CDR3 DNA reads TGCAGTGCTAGGAAGGAGTATGGCTACACCTTC. Translating it yields CSARKEYGYTF. This chain links TRBV20-1 with TRBJ1-2, with no clear D. Germline values: CDR1 DFQATT, CDR2 SNEGSKA (reference sequence). This CDR3 has 11 amino acids. Trimming cost V 3 bases and J 5 bases, with 7 bases left between them.

The chain carries TRBV20-1 and TRBJ2-1; either TRBD1 or TRBD2 may fit D (6 bases each). The germline V gene has CDR1 DFQATT and CDR2 SNEGSKA (reference sequence). V was pared by 5 bases and J by 7 bases, with 15 bases between. The CDR3 is 13 residues long. The CDR3 spells CSAPGLRGNEQFF. CDR3 nucleotide sequence: TGCAGTGCTCCGGGACTGAGGGGGAATGAGCAGTTCTTC.

The V and J genes are TRBV25-1 and TRBJ2-7; 7 bases are a match to TRBD1. Germline CDR1 is MGHDK and CDR2 is SYGVNS. V dropped 4 bases and J dropped 1; count of bases not matched to a gene: 4. This CDR3 has 14 amino acids. CDR3 coding DNA: TGTGCCAGCAGTGGGACAGGTCGTTCCTACGAGCAGTACTTC. Translated: CASSGTGRSYEQYF.

This clonotype has just a few counts. The V and J genes are TRBV20-1 and TRBJ1-4; D is unresolved. Between the trimmed V and J ends, which lost 5 bases and 7 bases, there was a span of 5 bases. The CDR3 totals 10 residues. CDR1 is DFQATT, CDR2 SNEGSKA, per germline (reference sequence). The CDR3 loop reads CSAYGEKLFF. The CDR3, as DNA: TGCAGTGCTTATGGTGAAAAACTGTTTTTT.

The V call is TRBV5-1, the J call TRBJ2-7, with D perhaps matching TRBD1 (5 bases). The ends were cut back, 0 bases at V and 6 bases at J, with 16 bases in the middle. Germline V lookup: CDR1 SGHRS, CDR2 YFSETQ. This CDR3 has 15 residues. The CDR3 loop reads CASSLADLDTGEQYF. The CDR3 DNA sequence: TGCGCCAGCAGCTTGGCCGATCTTGATACAGGCGAGCAGTACTTC.

This clonotype was detected only a few times. This chain uses TRBV2 with TRBJ1-5, with unresolved D. The length of the CDR3 is 14 residues. Germline-derived CDR1 and CDR2 are SNHLY and FYNNEI. Trimming left V 4 bases short and J 0 bases short, with 7 bases between. CDR3 loop: CASSGEISNQPQHF. In nucleotides, the CDR3 is TGTGCCAGCAGTGGGGAGATTAGCAATCAGCCCCAGCATTTT. The complete variable domain, with remaining parts taken from reference TRBV2 and TRBJ1-5, reads EPEVTQTPSHQVTQMGQEVILRCVPISNHLYFYWYRQILGQKVEFLVSFYNNEISEKSEIFDDQFSVERPDGSNFTLKIRSTKLEDSAMYFCASSGEISNQPQHFGDGTRLSIL.

The gene calls are TRBV20-1 and TRBJ1-2, with 8 bases aligning to TRBD1. Per the germline V gene, CDR1 is DFQATT and CDR2 is SNEGSKA (reference sequence). Trimming at V came to 4 bases and at J to 2 bases, leaving 9 bases not matched to a gene. This CDR3 is built from 15 residues. The CDR3 nucleotides read TGCAGTGCTATCGCAGGGGCAGGGGGCAACTATGGCTACACCTTC. This codes for CSAIAGAGGNYGYTF.

This clonotype came up many times. This CDR3 is CASSFVYRGNTEAFF. The CDR3 DNA sequence: TGCGCCAGCAGCTTTGTGTACAGGGGAAACACTGAAGCTTTCTTT. The chain uses TRBV5-1 and TRBJ1-1, with 7 bases that match TRBD1. Germline trimming cut 2 bases from V and 2 bases from J; bases unmatched to any gene: 6. The CDR3 sequence is 15 residues long. In germline, CDR1 is SGHRS, CDR2 YFSETQ.

This clonotype was picked up many times. The CDR3: CSAPRGRASGVPSTDTQYF. CDR3 coding DNA: TGCAGTGCTCCTCGAGGGAGGGCTAGCGGGGTGCCTAGCACAGATACGCAGTATTTT. This chain joins TRBV20-1 and TRBJ2-3, with 9 nucleotides matching TRBD2. Germline-derived CDR1 and CDR2 are DFQATT and SNEGSKA (reference sequence). V was pared by 5 bases and J by 0 bases, with 18 bases of the junction left unmatched. The CDR3 is 19 residues long.